The 19 T cell receptor beta chains below all came from one sample that was sequenced in a study of shared clonotypes between healthy human individuals. Sequenced by immunoSEQ multiplex PCR; TCRdb stores in-frame clones only, minus some. In the table there are approximately 1,000,000 clones, approximately 80% of which are singletons. Input material: memory CD4+ T cells from PBMCs. Subset reported: CD45RA-negative fraction. Receptor source: a man aged 18 to 35 in good health. Some clones in this sample may be carry-over from other donors' samples.

In DNA, the CDR3 is TGTGCCAGCAGCCGTTCTAGCGCCGACGAGCAGTACTTC. Residues: CASSRSSADEQYF. The chain carries TRBV6-5 and TRBJ2-7; possibly TRBD2 for D (6 bases). The CDR3 loop spans 13 amino acids. V shed 6 bases and J shed 5 bases, with 14 bases lying between them. The germline CDR1 and CDR2 sequences are MNHEY and SVGAGI.

This clone was counted many times. V and J are TRBV2 and TRBJ2-7; 7 positions match TRBD1. This CDR3 has 15 amino acids. V shed 6 bases and J 2 bases; nucleotides not matched to a gene: 10. Germline lookup yields CDR1 SNHLY and CDR2 FYNNEI. The CDR3 bases are TGTGCCAGCAGGGCCGGACAGGCCCAGACCTACGAGCAGTACTTC. Its translation: CASRAGQAQTYEQYF.

V and J are TRBV5-6 and TRBJ2-3, with D possibly TRBD2 on 6 matching bases. Looked up from germline, CDR1 is SGHDT and CDR2 is YYEEEE. The CDR3 has 15 amino acids. The germline V and J ends were trimmed by 4 bases and 6 bases, with 18 bases remaining between them. The CDR3 DNA follows: TGTGCCAGCAGCCGTACGGGAGAAGGAGCGGATACGCAGTATTTT. It yields the protein CASSRTGEGADTQYF.

The chain couples TRBV15 to TRBJ1-2; D uncertain. CDR1 is LNHNV, CDR2 YYDKDF, per germline (reference sequence). The CDR3 is 13 residues long. The V end lost 2 bases, the J end lost 1 base, and 5 bases lay between the germline ends. The CDR3 DNA sequence: TGTGCCACCAGCAGACCGAGTAACTATGGCTACACCTTC. It is translated as CATSRPSNYGYTF.

The chain recombines TRBV7-2 with TRBJ2-7, with D perhaps matching TRBD1 (5 bases). The V end was cut by 1 base, the J end by 4 bases, with 14 bases between. Per germline, CDR1 SGHTA and CDR2 FQGNSA. This CDR3 has 15 residues. As DNA, the CDR3 is TGTGCCAGCAGCTTAGATCGGGCTAGGGGATACGAGCAGTACTTC. As protein: CASSLDRARGYEQYF.

This clone was recorded many times. The CDR3 protein is CSVNRGGTGELFF. The CDR3 DNA follows: TGCAGCGTTAACAGGGGCGGCACCGGGGAGCTGTTTTTT. V gene TRBV29-1 combines with J gene TRBJ2-2, with 7 bases identical to TRBD1. The CDR3 contains 13 residues. CDR1 is SQVTM, CDR2 ANQGSEA, per germline. V shed 5 bases, J shed 4 bases, and the junction held 4 bases outside the gene matches.

The chain is built from TRBV7-9 and TRBJ2-1; D might be TRBD1 or TRBD2, each matching 6 bases. Germline loops: CDR1 SEHNR, CDR2 FQNEAQ (reference sequence). The CDR3 contains 16 residues. V shed 1 base and J shed 4 bases, with 14 bases lying between them. CDR3 region: CASSLEGGGPYNEQFF. The CDR3 bases are TGTGCCAGCAGCTTAGAAGGGGGAGGCCCATACAATGAGCAGTTCTTC.

This clone was counted between two and nine times. The chain links TRBV14 to TRBJ1-1; tentatively, D is TRBD1 (6 bases). Looked up from germline, CDR1 is SGHDN and CDR2 is FVKESK. The CDR3 has 15 amino acids. V gave up 1 base and J gave up 1 base, with 10 bases separating them. This CDR3 is CASSQGPRGNTEAFF. The CDR3 region has the DNA TGTGCCAGCAGCCAAGGTCCCAGGGGGAACACTGAAGCTTTCTTT.

J is TRBJ1-1 and V is TRBV4-1; TRBD1 matches at 9 bases. The junction had 9 bases not matched to a gene; V was cut back by 0 bases and J by 7 bases. This CDR3 region has 16 residues. Germline CDR1 reads MGHRA; CDR2 reads YSYEKL. CDR3 coding DNA: TGCGCCAGCAGCCAAGATACCGGGACAGGGCGAAATGAAGCTTTCTTT. It encodes CASSQDTGTGRNEAFF.

The V call is TRBV5-1, the J call TRBJ2-3, with 8 bases lining up with TRBD2. V was pared by 2 bases and J by 2 bases, with 4 bases of the junction left unmatched. The CDR3 sequence is 15 residues long. The germline CDR1 and CDR2 sequences are SGHRS and YFSETQ. The CDR3 coding sequence is TGCGCCAGCAGCTTACCTAGCGGGCTCACAGATACGCAGTATTTT. This codes for CASSLPSGLTDTQYF.

This rearrangement joins TRBV19 to TRBJ1-1; D is uncertain. Trimming took off 4 bases at V and 0 bases at J, with 6 bases between the two ends. The CDR3 sequence is 13 residues long. Germline V gene sequence: CDR1 LNHDA, CDR2 SQIVND (reference sequence). CDR3 in DNA: TGTGCCAGTAGTACCACTATGAACACTGAAGCTTTCTTT. Residues: CASSTTMNTEAFF.

This clone was detected a few times. The chain couples TRBV4-3 to TRBJ2-1; 11 nucleotides agree with TRBD2. In germline, CDR1 is LGHNA, CDR2 YSLEER. J was trimmed by 4 bases and V by 4 bases; bases with no gene match: 12. CDR3 length equals 18 residues. CDR3 in amino acids: CASSPLPRGTSGYNEQFF. CDR3 nucleotide sequence: TGCGCCAGCAGCCCCCTACCCCGAGGGACTAGCGGATACAATGAGCAGTTCTTC.

The V and J genes are TRBV30 and TRBJ1-2; a weak D match, TRBD1 (5 bases). Deletions cut 0 bases from V and 8 bases from J, with 16 bases between. The CDR3 covers 14 residues. Germline V gene lookup returns CDR1 GTSNPN and CDR2 SVGIG (reference sequence). The CDR3 sequence is CAWSVNRLQGGYTF. DNA for the CDR3: TGTGCCTGGAGTGTAAACAGGCTCCAAGGCGGCTACACCTTC. Full variable domain (remainder filled in from reference TRBV30 and TRBJ1-2): SQTIHQWPATLVQPVGSPLSLECTVEGTSNPNLYWYRQAAGRGLQLLFYSVGIGQISSEVPQNLSASRPQDRQFILSSKKLLLSDSGFYLCAWSVNRLQGGYTFGSGTRLTVV.

This clone was seen only once. This chain uses TRBV9 with TRBJ1-1; possible D gene TRBD1, 5 bases. Trimming shortened V by 2 bases and J by 0 bases, and 11 bases separated the two germline ends. From germline, CDR1 is SGDLS and CDR2 YYNGEE. The CDR3 consists of 15 residues. CDR3 loop: CASSVRTSLNTEAFF. CDR3 DNA: TGTGCCAGCAGCGTGCGGACATCTTTGAACACTGAAGCTTTCTTT.

The genes are TRBV6-1 and TRBJ2-2; unclear D gene. This CDR3 spans 14 amino acids. The germline gives CDR1 MNHNS, CDR2 SASEGT. V was pared by 7 bases and J by 0 bases, with 9 bases between. The CDR3 DNA is TGTGCCAGCAAGGTAGCACCGAACACCGGGGAGCTGTTTTTT. It is translated as CASKVAPNTGELFF.

The rearrangement uses TRBV5-1 and TRBJ2-5, with 10 bases aligning to TRBD1. The J call may be in error: the DNA end matches TRBJ2-7 better. CDR1 SGHRS and CDR2 YFSETQ come from the germline V gene. CDR3 length: 15 residues. In DNA form, the CDR3 reads TGCGCCAGCAGCTTGTCGGGACAGGGGTTCCACGAGCAGTACTTC. Translated, it gives CASSLSGQGFHEQYF.

The J gene is TRBJ2-7, the V gene TRBV5-1; D uncertain. The V end lost 1 base, the J end lost 3 bases, and 8 bases lay between the germline ends. There are 13 residues in the CDR3. Per the germline V gene, CDR1 is SGHRS and CDR2 is YFSETQ. CDR3 in amino acids: CASSLKARYEQYF. The DNA for the CDR3 is TGCGCCAGCAGCTTGAAGGCTCGCTACGAGCAGTACTTC.

This clone was counted a few times. V gene TRBV5-1 combines with J gene TRBJ2-1, with D perhaps TRBD1 (6 bases). The CDR3 sequence is 15 residues long. Germline V gene lookup returns CDR1 SGHRS and CDR2 YFSETQ. Trimming cost V 5 bases and J 1 base, with 13 bases left between them. In DNA form, the CDR3 reads TGCGCCAGCAGGCAAGGGGGAGATTCCTACAATGAGCAGTTCTTC. This sequence encodes CASRQGGDSYNEQFF.

V usage is TRBV9 and J usage is TRBJ1-3; 9 bases line up with TRBD1. CDR1 and CDR2 from the germline V gene are SGDLS and YYNGEE. The CDR3 runs 16 residues. V lost 6 bases and J lost 7; bases outside the gene matches: 14. The CDR3: CASNRGGQGGVNTIYF. The CDR3 DNA is TGTGCCAGCAACAGAGGGGGACAGGGTGGTGTTAACACCATATATTTT.